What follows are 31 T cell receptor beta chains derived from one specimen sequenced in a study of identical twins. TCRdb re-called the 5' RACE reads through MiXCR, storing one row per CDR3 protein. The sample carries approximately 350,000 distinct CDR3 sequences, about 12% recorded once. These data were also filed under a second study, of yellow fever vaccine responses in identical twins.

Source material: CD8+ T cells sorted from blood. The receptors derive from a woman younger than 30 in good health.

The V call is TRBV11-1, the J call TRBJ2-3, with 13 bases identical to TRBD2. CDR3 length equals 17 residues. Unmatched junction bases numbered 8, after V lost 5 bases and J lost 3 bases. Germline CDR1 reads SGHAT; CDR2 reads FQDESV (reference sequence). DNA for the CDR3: TGTGCCAGCAGCCCTCATGGGACTAGCGGGGATACAGATACGCAGTATTTT. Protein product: CASSPHGTSGDTDTQYF.

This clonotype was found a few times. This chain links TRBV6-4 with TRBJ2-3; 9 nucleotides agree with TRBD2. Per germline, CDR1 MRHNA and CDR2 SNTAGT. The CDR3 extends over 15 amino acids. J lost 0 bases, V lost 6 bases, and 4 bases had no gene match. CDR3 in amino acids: CASSATSGSTDTQYF. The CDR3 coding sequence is TGTGCCAGCAGCGCCACTAGCGGGAGCACAGATACGCAGTATTTT.

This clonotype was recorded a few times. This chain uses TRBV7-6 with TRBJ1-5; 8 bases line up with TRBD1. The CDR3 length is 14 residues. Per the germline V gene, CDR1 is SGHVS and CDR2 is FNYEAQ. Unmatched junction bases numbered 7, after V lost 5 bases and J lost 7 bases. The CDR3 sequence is CASSPGQEVQPQHF. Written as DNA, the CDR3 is TGTGCCAGCAGCCCGGGACAGGAAGTACAGCCCCAGCATTTT.

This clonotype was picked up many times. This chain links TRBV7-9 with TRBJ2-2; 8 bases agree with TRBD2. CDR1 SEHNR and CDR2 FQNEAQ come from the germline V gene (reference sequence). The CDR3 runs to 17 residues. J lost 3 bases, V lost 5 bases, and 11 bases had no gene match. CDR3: CASSPQRGREDTGELFF. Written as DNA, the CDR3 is TGTGCCAGCAGCCCCCAGCGGGGGCGGGAGGACACCGGGGAGCTGTTTTTT.

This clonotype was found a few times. CDR3 nucleotide sequence: TGTGCCAGCAGCCTTTCAGTTGGCACTGAAGCTTTCTTT. Its translation is CASSLSVGTEAFF. V gene TRBV7-3 combines with J gene TRBJ1-1; D is unclear. V was cut by 5 bases and J by 4 bases, with 11 bases left in between. Per the germline V gene, CDR1 is SGHTA and CDR2 is FQGTGA. CDR3 length: 13 amino acids. The full variable domain, in which reference TRBV7-3 and TRBJ1-1 provide the parts outside the CDR3, is GAGVSQTPSNKVTEKGKYVELRCDPISGHTALYWYRQSLGQGPEFLIYFQGTGAADDSGLPNDRFFAVRPEGSVSTLKIQRTERGDSAVYLCASSLSVGTEAFFGQGTRLTVV.

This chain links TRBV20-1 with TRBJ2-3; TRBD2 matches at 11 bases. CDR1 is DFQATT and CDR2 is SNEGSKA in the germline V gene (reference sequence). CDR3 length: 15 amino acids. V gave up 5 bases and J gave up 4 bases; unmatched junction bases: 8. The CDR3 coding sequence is TGCAGTGCTTGGGATAGCGGGAGGGGGTCAGATACGCAGTATTTT. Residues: CSAWDSGRGSDTQYF.

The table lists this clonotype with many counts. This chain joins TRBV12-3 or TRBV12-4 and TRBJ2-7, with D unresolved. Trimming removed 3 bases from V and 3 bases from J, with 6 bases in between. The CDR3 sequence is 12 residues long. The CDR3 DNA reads TGTGCCAGCAGTTTTGGCGGCTACGAGCAGTACGTC. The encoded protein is CASSFGGYEQYV.

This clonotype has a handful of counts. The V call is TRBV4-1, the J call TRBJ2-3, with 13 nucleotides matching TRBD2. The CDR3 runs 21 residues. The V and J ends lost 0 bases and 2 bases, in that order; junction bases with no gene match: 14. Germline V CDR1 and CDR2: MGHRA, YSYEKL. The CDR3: CASSQDLRTSGRDLNTDTQYF. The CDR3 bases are TGCGCCAGCAGCCAAGATCTAAGGACTAGCGGGAGAGATTTGAACACAGATACGCAGTATTTT.

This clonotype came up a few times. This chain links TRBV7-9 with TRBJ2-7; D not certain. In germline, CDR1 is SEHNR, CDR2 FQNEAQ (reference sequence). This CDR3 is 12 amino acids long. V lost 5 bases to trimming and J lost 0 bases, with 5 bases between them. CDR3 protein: CASSIRSYEQYF. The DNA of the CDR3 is TGTGCCAGCAGCATTCGCTCCTACGAGCAGTACTTC. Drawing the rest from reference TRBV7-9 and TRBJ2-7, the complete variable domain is DTGVSQNPRHKITKRGQNVTFRCDPISEHNRLYWYRQTLGQGPEFLTYFQNEAQLEKSRLLSDRFSAERPKGSFSTLEIQRTEQGDSAMYLCASSIRSYEQYFGPGTRLTVT.

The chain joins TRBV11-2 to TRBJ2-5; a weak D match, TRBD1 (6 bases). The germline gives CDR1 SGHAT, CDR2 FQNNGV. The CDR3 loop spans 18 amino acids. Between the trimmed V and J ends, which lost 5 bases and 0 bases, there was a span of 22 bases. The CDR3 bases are TGTGCCAGCAGCCCGACGGGGATGGGGGCCCCTTACCAAGAGACCCAGTACTTC. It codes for CASSPTGMGAPYQETQYF. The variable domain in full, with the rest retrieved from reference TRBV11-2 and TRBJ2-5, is EAGVAQSPRYKIIEKRQSVAFWCNPISGHATLYWYQQILGQGPKLLIQFQNNGVVDDSQLPKDRFSAERLKGVDSTLKIQPAKLEDSAVYLCASSPTGMGAPYQETQYFGPGTRLLVL.

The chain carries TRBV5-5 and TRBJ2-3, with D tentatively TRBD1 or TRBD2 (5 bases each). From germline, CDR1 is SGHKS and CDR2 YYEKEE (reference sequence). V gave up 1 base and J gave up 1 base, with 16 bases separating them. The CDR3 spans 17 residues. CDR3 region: CASSLWFERDRTDTQYF. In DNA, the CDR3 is TGTGCCAGCAGCTTGTGGTTCGAACGGGACCGCACAGATACGCAGTATTTT.

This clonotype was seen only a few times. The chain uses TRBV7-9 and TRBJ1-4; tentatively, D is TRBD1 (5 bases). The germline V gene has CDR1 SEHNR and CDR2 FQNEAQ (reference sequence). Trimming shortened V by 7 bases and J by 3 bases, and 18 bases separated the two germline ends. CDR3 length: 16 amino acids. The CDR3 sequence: CASTPGLQRPNEKLFF. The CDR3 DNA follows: TGTGCCAGCACTCCGGGACTCCAGCGGCCTAATGAAAAACTGTTTTTT.

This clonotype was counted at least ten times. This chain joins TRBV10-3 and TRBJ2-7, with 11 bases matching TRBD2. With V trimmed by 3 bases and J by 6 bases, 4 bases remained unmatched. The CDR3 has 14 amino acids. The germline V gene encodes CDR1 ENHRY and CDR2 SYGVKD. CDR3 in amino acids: CAISEPGTSGEQYF. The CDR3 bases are TGTGCCATCAGTGAACCCGGGACTAGCGGCGAGCAGTACTTC.

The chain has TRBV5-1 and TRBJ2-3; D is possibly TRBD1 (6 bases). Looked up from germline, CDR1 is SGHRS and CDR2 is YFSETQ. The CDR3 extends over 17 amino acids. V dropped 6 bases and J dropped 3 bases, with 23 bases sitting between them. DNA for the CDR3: TGCGCCAGCACCCCCCTCGGACCGGACAGTCGGACAGATACGCAGTATTTT. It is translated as CASTPLGPDSRTDTQYF.

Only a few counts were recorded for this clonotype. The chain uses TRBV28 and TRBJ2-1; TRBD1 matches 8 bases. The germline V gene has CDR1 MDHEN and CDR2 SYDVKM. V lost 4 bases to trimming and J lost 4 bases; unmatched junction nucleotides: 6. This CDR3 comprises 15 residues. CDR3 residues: CASSSGQGRYNEQFF. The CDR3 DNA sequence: TGTGCCAGCAGTTCCGGACAGGGACGGTACAATGAGCAGTTCTTC. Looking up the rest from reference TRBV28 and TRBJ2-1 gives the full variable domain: DVKVTQSSRYLVKRTGEKVFLECVQDMDHENMFWYRQDPGLGLRLIYFSYDVKMKEKGDIPEGYSVSREKKERFSLILESASTNQTSMYLCASSSGQGRYNEQFFGPGTRLTVL.

CDR3 in DNA: TGTGCCAGCTCACCACAGGGGGCGGACTACCTAACGCAGTATTTT. Encoded protein: CASSPQGADYLTQYF. The chain carries TRBV18 and TRBJ2-3; D is possibly TRBD1 (7 bases). The CDR3 runs to 15 residues. CDR1 KGHSH and CDR2 LQKENI come from the germline V gene. Trimming took 1 base from V and 9 from J, leaving 17 bases between them.

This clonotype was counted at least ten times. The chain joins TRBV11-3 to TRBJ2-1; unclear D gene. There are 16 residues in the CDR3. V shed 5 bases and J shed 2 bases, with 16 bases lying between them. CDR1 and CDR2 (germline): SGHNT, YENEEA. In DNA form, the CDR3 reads TGTGCCAGCAGCCCCCATTTGATGGGAACCTACAATGAGCAGTTCTTC. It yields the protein CASSPHLMGTYNEQFF.

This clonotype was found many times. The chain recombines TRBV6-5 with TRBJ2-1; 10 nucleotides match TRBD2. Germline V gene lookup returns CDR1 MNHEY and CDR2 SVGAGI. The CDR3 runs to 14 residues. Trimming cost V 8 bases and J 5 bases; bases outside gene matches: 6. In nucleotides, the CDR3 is TGTGCCAGCGAGCTACTAGCGGGGAACAATGAGCAGTTCTTC. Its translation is CASELLAGNNEQFF.

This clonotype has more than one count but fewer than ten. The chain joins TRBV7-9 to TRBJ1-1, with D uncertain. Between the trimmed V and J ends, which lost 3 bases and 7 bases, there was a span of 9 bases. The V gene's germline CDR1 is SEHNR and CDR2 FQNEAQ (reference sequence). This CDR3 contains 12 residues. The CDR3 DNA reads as TGTGCCAGCAGCTTCGGACCGAATGAAGCTTTCTTT. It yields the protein CASSFGPNEAFF.

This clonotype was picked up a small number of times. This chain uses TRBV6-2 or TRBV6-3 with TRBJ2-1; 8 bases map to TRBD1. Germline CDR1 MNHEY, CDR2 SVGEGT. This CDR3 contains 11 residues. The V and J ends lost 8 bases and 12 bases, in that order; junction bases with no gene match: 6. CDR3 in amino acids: CASAYGTGQFF. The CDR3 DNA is TGTGCCAGCGCCTACGGGACAGGGCAGTTCTTC.

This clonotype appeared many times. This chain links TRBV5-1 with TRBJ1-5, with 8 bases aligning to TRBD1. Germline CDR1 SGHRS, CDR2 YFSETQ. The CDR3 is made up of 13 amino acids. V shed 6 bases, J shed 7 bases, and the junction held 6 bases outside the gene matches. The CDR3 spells CASNGAGGQPQHF. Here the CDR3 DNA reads TGCGCCAGCAACGGGGCAGGGGGCCAGCCCCAGCATTTT.

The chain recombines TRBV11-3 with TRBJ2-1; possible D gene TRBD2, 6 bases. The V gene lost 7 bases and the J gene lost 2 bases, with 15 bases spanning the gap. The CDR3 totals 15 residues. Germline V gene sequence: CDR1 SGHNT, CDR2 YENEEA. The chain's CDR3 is CASNSGLAAYNEQFF. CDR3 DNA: TGTGCCAGCAACTCTGGATTAGCGGCCTACAATGAGCAGTTCTTC.

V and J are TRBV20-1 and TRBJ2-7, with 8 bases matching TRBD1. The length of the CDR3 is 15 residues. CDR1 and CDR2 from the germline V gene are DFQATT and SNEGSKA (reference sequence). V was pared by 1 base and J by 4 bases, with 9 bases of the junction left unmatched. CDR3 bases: TGCAGTGCTAGAGTAAGGGGACAGGACCTATACGAGCAGTACTTC. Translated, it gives CSARVRGQDLYEQYF.

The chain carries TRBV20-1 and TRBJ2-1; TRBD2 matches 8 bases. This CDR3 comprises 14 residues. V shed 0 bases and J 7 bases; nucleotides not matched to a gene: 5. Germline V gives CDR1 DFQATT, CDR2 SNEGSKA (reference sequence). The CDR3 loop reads CSAREERETNEQFF. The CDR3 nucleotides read TGCAGTGCTAGAGAAGAGCGGGAGACGAATGAGCAGTTCTTC.

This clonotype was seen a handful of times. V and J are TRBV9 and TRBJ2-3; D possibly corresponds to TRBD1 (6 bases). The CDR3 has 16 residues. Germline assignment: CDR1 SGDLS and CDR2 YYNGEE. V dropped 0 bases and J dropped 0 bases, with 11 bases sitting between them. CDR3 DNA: TGTGCCAGCAGCGTAGCTGCAGGGGCCAGCACAGATACGCAGTATTTT. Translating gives CASSVAAGASTDTQYF.

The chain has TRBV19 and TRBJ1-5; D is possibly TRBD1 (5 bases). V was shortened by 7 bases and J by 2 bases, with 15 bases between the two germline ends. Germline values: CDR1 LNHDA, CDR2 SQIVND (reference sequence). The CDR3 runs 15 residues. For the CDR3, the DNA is TGTGCCAGTAACAACCGGGGGTCTGGCAATCAGCCCCAGCATTTT. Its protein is CASNNRGSGNQPQHF.

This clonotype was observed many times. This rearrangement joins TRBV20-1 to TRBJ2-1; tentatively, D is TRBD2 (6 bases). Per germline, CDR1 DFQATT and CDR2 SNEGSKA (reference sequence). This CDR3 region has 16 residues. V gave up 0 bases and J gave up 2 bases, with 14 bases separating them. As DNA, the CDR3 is TGCAGTGCTAGAGATCTGGTTGCGGGACCCTACAATGAGCAGTTCTTC. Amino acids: CSARDLVAGPYNEQFF.

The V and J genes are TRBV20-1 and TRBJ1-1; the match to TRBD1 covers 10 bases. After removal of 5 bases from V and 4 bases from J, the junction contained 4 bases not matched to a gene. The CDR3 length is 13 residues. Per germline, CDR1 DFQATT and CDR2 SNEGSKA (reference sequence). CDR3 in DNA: TGCAGTGCTCCGGGACAGGGGCCCACTGAAGCTTTCTTT. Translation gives CSAPGQGPTEAFF.

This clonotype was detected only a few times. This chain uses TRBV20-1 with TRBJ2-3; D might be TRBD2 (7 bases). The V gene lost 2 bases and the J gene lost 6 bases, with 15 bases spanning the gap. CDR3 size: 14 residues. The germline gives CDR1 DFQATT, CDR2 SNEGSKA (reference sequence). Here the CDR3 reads CSARPGEGVDTQYF. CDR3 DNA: TGCAGTGCTAGACCTGGGGAGGGGGTCGATACGCAGTATTTT.

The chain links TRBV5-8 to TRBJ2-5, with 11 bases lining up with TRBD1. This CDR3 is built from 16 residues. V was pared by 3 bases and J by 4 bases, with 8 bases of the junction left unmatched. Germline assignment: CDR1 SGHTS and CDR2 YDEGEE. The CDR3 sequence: CASSSADRGRLETQYF. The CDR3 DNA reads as TGTGCCAGCAGCTCCGCGGACAGGGGGCGACTAGAGACCCAGTACTTC.

The CDR3 spells CASSQARDRAFNEQFF. DNA for the CDR3: TGCGCCAGCAGCCAAGCCCGGGACAGGGCTTTCAATGAGCAGTTCTTC. The J gene is TRBJ2-1, the V gene TRBV4-1; 9 bases match TRBD1. The CDR3 contains 16 residues. V shed 1 base and J 6 bases; nucleotides not matched to a gene: 7. The germline V gene encodes CDR1 MGHRA and CDR2 YSYEKL.